The 20 T cell receptor beta chains below were found in one sample sequenced in a study of cytomegalovirus exposure and HLA in healthy donors. The PCR ran on 60 Vbeta and 13 Jbeta primers. Clones were sequenced by immunoSEQ multiplex PCR, and TCRdb holds only the in-frame ones, with some missing. The table lists approximately 160,000 clones, 75% to 90% of them singletons. Sequenced material: PBMCs. These receptor sequences come from a human donor in good health.

This chain links TRBV4-1 with TRBJ1-3; 9 bases are a match to TRBD1. Germline CDR1 and CDR2: MGHRA and YSYEKL. Germline trimming cut 4 bases from V and 1 base from J; bases unmatched to any gene: 14. The CDR3 spans 19 residues. In nucleotides, the CDR3 is TGCGCCAGCAGCCCTCGCGGAATGGGACAGGGCTTTTCTGGAAACACCATATATTTT. Amino acid sequence: CASSPRGMGQGFSGNTIYF.

This clone was seen a handful of times. The gene calls are TRBV15 and TRBJ2-7; 12 nucleotides match TRBD2. Germline loops: CDR1 LNHNV, CDR2 YYDKDF (reference sequence). The V segment lost 3 bases and the J segment 4 bases; nucleotides outside the gene matches: 7. The CDR3 consists of 16 residues. Here the CDR3 reads CATSRSSGGGEYEQYF. The CDR3 DNA reads as TGTGCCACCAGCAGGTCTAGCGGGGGGGGAGAGTACGAGCAGTACTTC.

The gene calls are TRBV7-9 and TRBJ2-5; D ambiguous. The CDR3 totals 10 residues. Between the trimmed V and J ends, which lost 10 bases and 5 bases, there was a span of 8 bases. Per germline, CDR1 SEHNR and CDR2 FQNEAQ (reference sequence). The CDR3 region is CAIYRETQYF. CDR3 nucleotide sequence: TGTGCCATATATCGGGAGACCCAGTACTTC. Full variable domain (rest looked up from reference TRBV7-9 and TRBJ2-5): DTGVSQNPRHKITKRGQNVTFRCDPISEHNRLYWYRQTLGQGPEFLTYFQNEAQLEKSRLLSDRFSAERPKGSFSTLEIQRTEQGDSAMYLCAIYRETQYFGPGTRLLVL.

This clone has more than one count but fewer than ten. J is TRBJ2-1 and V is TRBV12-5; D possibly corresponds to TRBD1 (5 bases). The germline gives CDR1 LGHNT, CDR2 FRNRAP. The CDR3 is 16 residues long. V lost 6 bases and J 6 bases, leaving 21 bases between the germline ends. The CDR3 loop reads CASGPTVGPLVNEQFF. The DNA of the CDR3 is TGTGCTAGTGGCCCGACGGTGGGGCCCCTCGTCAATGAGCAGTTCTTC.

The V gene is TRBV10-3, the J gene TRBJ2-5, with TRBD1 identical over 7 bases. The CDR3 sequence is 13 residues long. CDR1 and CDR2 from the germline V gene are ENHRY and SYGVKD. With V trimmed by 3 bases and J by 3 bases, 1 base remained unmatched. CDR3 protein: CAISDGTEETQYF. In nucleotides, the CDR3 is TGTGCCATCAGTGACGGGACAGAAGAGACCCAGTACTTC.

CDR3 coding DNA: TGTGCCAGCAGTCGTGGGGCAGGGCCCACCGGGGAGCTGTTTTTT. Encoded protein: CASSRGAGPTGELFF. The chain uses TRBV6-5 and TRBJ2-2, with D possibly being TRBD1 (5 bases). The CDR3 extends over 15 amino acids. Germline V gene sequence: CDR1 MNHEY, CDR2 SVGAGI. V lost 5 bases and J lost 4, with 14 bases in between.

The rearrangement links TRBV4-3 to TRBJ2-7; perhaps TRBD1 as D (5 bases). Trimming stripped 6 bases from V and 2 bases from J, with 8 bases between. The length of the CDR3 is 12 residues. Germline V gives CDR1 LGHNA, CDR2 YSLEER. The CDR3 region is CASSATAYEQYF. The DNA for the CDR3 is TGCGCCAGCAGTGCGACAGCCTACGAGCAGTACTTC.

This clone was detected a few times. The rearrangement joins TRBV7-2 to TRBJ2-1, with D possibly matching TRBD1 (5 bases). This CDR3 has 15 residues. Germline CDR1 and CDR2: SGHTA and FQGNSA. V was pared by 7 bases and J by 9 bases, with 22 bases between. The DNA of the CDR3 is TGTGCCAGCACCCCCACCTCTAGGGGCTTCGGTGAGCAGTTCTTC. This gives the protein CASTPTSRGFGEQFF. The full variable domain, rest sourced from reference TRBV7-2 and TRBJ2-1, is GAGVSQSPSNKVTEKGKDVELRCDPISGHTALYWYRQSLGQGLEFLIYFQGNSAPDKSGLPSDRFSAERTGGSVSTLTIQRTQQEDSAVYLCASTPTSRGFGEQFFGPGTRLTVL.

V gene TRBV2 combines with J gene TRBJ1-1; D possibly corresponds to TRBD1 (6 bases). CDR1 is SNHLY, CDR2 FYNNEI, per germline. This CDR3 has 13 amino acids. Trimming took 6 bases from V and 5 from J, leaving 13 bases between them. Here the CDR3 DNA reads TGTGCCAGCAGACTACAGGGTTGGACTGAAGCTTTCTTT. Translated: CASRLQGWTEAFF. Full variable domain (outside the CDR3, taken from reference TRBV2 and TRBJ1-1): EPEVTQTPSHQVTQMGQEVILRCVPISNHLYFYWYRQILGQKVEFLVSFYNNEISEKSEIFDDQFSVERPDGSNFTLKIRSTKLEDSAMYFCASRLQGWTEAFFGQGTRLTVV.

The rearrangement uses TRBV6-1 and TRBJ1-5; D is ambiguous. V lost 6 bases and J 2 bases, leaving 14 bases between the germline ends. Germline V gene lookup returns CDR1 MNHNS and CDR2 SASEGT. This CDR3 is built from 15 residues. The CDR3 nucleotides read TGTGCCAGCAGCACTAGCTGGGTGGGCAATCAGCCCCAGCATTTT. Translated, it gives CASSTSWVGNQPQHF.

The chain has TRBV10-3 and TRBJ2-7; tentative D call: TRBD1 (6 bases). In germline, CDR1 is ENHRY, CDR2 SYGVKD. Trimming removed 4 bases at V and 6 bases at J, with 19 bases between. CDR3 size: 15 residues. This CDR3 reads CAISVDGGARGEQYF. CDR3 sequence (DNA): TGTGCCATCAGTGTGGACGGAGGAGCCAGGGGCGAGCAGTACTTC.

Comments on this clone: The germline gene is not matched at one end of the junction; a read error may be the cause. The chain couples TRBV6-1 to TRBJ1-6; D is ambiguous. Germline-derived CDR1 and CDR2 are MNHNS and SASEGT. The CDR3 loop spans 13 amino acids. This chain's CDR3 is CASSETDNSPLHF. The CDR3, as DNA: TGTGCAAGCAGTGAAACAGATAATTCACCCCTCCACTTT.

The rearrangement joins TRBV28 to TRBJ2-1; the D is unclear. The V gene lost 3 bases and the J gene lost 0 bases, with 9 bases spanning the gap. The CDR3 is made up of 15 amino acids. CDR1 and CDR2 (germline): MDHEN, SYDVKM. CDR3 protein: CASSFRYASYNEQFF. The CDR3 DNA reads as TGTGCCAGCAGTTTCCGCTACGCCTCCTACAATGAGCAGTTCTTC.

The V and J genes are TRBV5-1 and TRBJ2-5; D is uncertain. V was cut by 0 bases and J by 3 bases, with 9 bases left in between. Germline assignment: CDR1 SGHRS and CDR2 YFSETQ. This CDR3 comprises 14 residues. CDR3 in DNA: TGCGCCAGCAGCTTGGGACTCCGGAAAGAGACCCAGTACTTC. Residues: CASSLGLRKETQYF.

The rearrangement joins TRBV4-2 to TRBJ1-2; D is perhaps TRBD1 (5 bases). Germline lookup yields CDR1 LGHNA and CDR2 YNFKEQ. The CDR3 contains 15 residues. Trimming stripped 0 bases from V and 8 bases from J, with 16 bases between. CDR3 in amino acids: CASSQENGRAAGYTF. The CDR3 region has the DNA TGTGCCAGCAGCCAAGAGAATGGCAGGGCGGCCGGCTACACCTTC.

This clone was seen only once. The V call is TRBV7-2, the J call TRBJ2-7; 12 positions agree with TRBD2. Germline-derived CDR1 and CDR2 are SGHTA and FQGNSA. This CDR3 is built from 15 residues. V was pared by 3 bases and J by 8 bases, with 8 bases of the junction left unmatched. This chain's CDR3 is CASSFETSGGFQQYF. The DNA of the CDR3 is TGTGCCAGCAGCTTCGAGACTAGCGGGGGATTCCAGCAGTACTTC.

This chain uses TRBV19 with TRBJ1-5; unclear D gene. The V end lost 5 bases, the J end lost 7 bases, and 18 bases lay between the germline ends. This CDR3 region has 15 residues. CDR1 is LNHDA, CDR2 SQIVND, per germline (reference sequence). This CDR3 reads CASSPLGQEEQPQHF. CDR3 DNA: TGTGCCAGTAGTCCCCTTGGGCAGGAGGAACAGCCCCAGCATTTT.

This clone appeared a single time. This rearrangement joins TRBV20-1 to TRBJ2-1; D may be TRBD2 (5 bases). Trimming shortened V by 1 base and J by 9 bases, and 7 bases separated the two germline ends. The V gene's germline CDR1 is DFQATT and CDR2 SNEGSKA (reference sequence). The CDR3 is 11 residues long. This CDR3 is CSARGLSEQFF. The CDR3 DNA reads as TGCAGTGCTAGAGGACTAAGTGAGCAGTTCTTC.

This clone has only a few counts. The chain employs TRBV10-2 and TRBJ2-7; D remains unclear. Trimming took 6 bases from V and 2 from J, leaving 8 bases between them. The CDR3 covers 12 residues. Germline V CDR1 and CDR2: WSHSY, SAAADI. CDR3 amino acids: CASRTYTYEQYF. CDR3 DNA sequence: TGCGCCAGCAGGACTTATACCTACGAGCAGTACTTC.

The rearrangement uses TRBV19 and TRBJ1-1; TRBD1 is a possible D gene (6 bases). The CDR3 runs 13 residues. V gave up 4 bases and J gave up 1 base, with 7 bases separating them. CDR1 LNHDA and CDR2 SQIVND come from the germline V gene (reference sequence). The CDR3 here is CASSTGENTEAFF. In DNA, the CDR3 is TGTGCCAGTAGTACAGGGGAGAACACTGAAGCTTTCTTT.